This passage covers 23 T cell receptor beta chains from one sample sequenced in a study of blood T cell repertoires in COVID-19. Libraries were prepared by immunoSEQ multiplex PCR; TCRdb keeps only in-frame clonotypes and omits some of them. The sample includes approximately 300,000 clones, roughly nine tenths of them seen just once. Sequencing used PBMCs or T cells enriched from blood (not recorded which). These receptors came from a woman in her thirties who had recovered from COVID-19.

This chain uses TRBV6-5 with TRBJ1-3; D remains ambiguous. V lost 0 bases and J lost 4, with 10 bases in between. The CDR3 runs 15 residues. Germline-derived CDR1 and CDR2 are MNHEY and SVGAGI. Here the CDR3 reads CASSYSRASGNTIYF. DNA of the CDR3: TGTGCCAGCAGTTACTCGCGGGCAAGCGGAAACACCATATATTTT.

This chain links TRBV18 with TRBJ1-6, with 7 bases identical to TRBD1. Germline assignment: CDR1 KGHSH and CDR2 LQKENI. The CDR3 spans 16 residues. V was clipped by 3 bases and J by 5 bases; unmatched bases: 7. The DNA for the CDR3 is TGTGCCAGCTCACCCCTGCCGGGACAGAATAATTCACCCCTCCACTTT. Residues: CASSPLPGQNNSPLHF.

This clone was seen more than once but under ten times. The chain links TRBV19 to TRBJ1-2, with D unresolved. This CDR3 comprises 12 residues. V was cut by 6 bases and J by 5 bases, with 10 bases left in between. Germline-derived CDR1 and CDR2 are LNHDA and SQIVND (reference sequence). The CDR3 protein is CASRAGRYGYTF. The CDR3 coding sequence is TGTGCCAGTAGGGCAGGCCGGTATGGCTACACCTTC.

The chain carries TRBV7-9 and TRBJ2-1; D unclear. The V end lost 1 base, the J end lost 10 bases, and 5 bases lay between the germline ends. Germline CDR1 SEHNR, CDR2 FQNEAQ (reference sequence). The CDR3 runs 11 residues. The CDR3, as DNA: TGTGCCAGCAGCTTAGACTCCGAGCAGTTCTTC. As protein: CASSLDSEQFF.

In its sample, this clone was seen once. The chain uses TRBV5-4 and TRBJ2-2, with 14 bases aligning to TRBD2. Per the germline V gene, CDR1 is SGHNT and CDR2 is YYREEE (reference sequence). The J segment lost 3 bases and the V segment lost 4 bases, leaving 2 bases of the junction unmatched. The CDR3 totals 16 residues. The CDR3 spells CASSLGLAGDTGELFF. In DNA form, the CDR3 reads TGTGCCAGCAGCCTGGGACTAGCGGGAGACACCGGGGAGCTGTTTTTT.

The chain is built from TRBV19 and TRBJ1-2, with D unresolved. V shed 1 base and J shed 4 bases, with 4 bases lying between them. The germline CDR1 and CDR2 sequences are LNHDA and SQIVND (reference sequence). The CDR3 extends over 12 amino acids. As DNA, the CDR3 is TGTGCCAGTAGTATAGCAATCTATGGCTACACCTTC. It translates to CASSIAIYGYTF.

In the case of this clone: Compared with germline, one end of the junction differs, possibly owing to a read error. This sequence joins TRBV7-7 and TRBJ2-3; D unclear. Germline values: CDR1 SSHAT, CDR2 FNYEAQ (reference sequence). This CDR3 has 13 residues. The CDR3 DNA is TGTGCTAGCAGCTTCGGTGTTACAGATACGCAGTATTTT. This sequence encodes CASSFGVTDTQYF.

The chain uses TRBV6-4 and TRBJ2-3; D might be TRBD1 (6 bases). Trimming took 2 bases from V and 0 from J, leaving 9 bases between them. Germline V lookup: CDR1 MRHNA, CDR2 SNTAGT. The CDR3 consists of 15 residues. The chain's CDR3 is CASSDGTSSTDTQYF. In DNA form, the CDR3 reads TGTGCCAGCAGTGACGGGACATCTAGCACAGATACGCAGTATTTT.

The chain joins TRBV6-2 or TRBV6-3 to TRBJ2-7, with no clear D. Looked up from germline, CDR1 is MNHEY and CDR2 is SVGEGT. V lost 1 base and J lost 6, with 10 bases in between. The CDR3 is 13 residues long. For the CDR3, the DNA is TGTGCCAGCAGTTACTACCTCGAGCGCGAGCAGTACTTC. Protein product: CASSYYLEREQYF.

The V gene is TRBV4-1, the J gene TRBJ2-2; weak D call: TRBD2 (6 bases). CDR1 and CDR2 (germline): MGHRA, YSYEKL. The V gene lost 4 bases and the J gene lost 3 bases, with 15 bases spanning the gap. The CDR3 has 16 residues. CDR3 sequence (DNA): TGCGCCAGCAGCCCCCGGGGAGCGGGTCACACCGGGGAGCTGTTTTTT. This encodes CASSPRGAGHTGELFF.

This chain joins TRBV5-1 and TRBJ2-3; 9 nucleotides agree with TRBD2. CDR1 is SGHRS and CDR2 is YFSETQ in the germline V gene. The CDR3 has 16 residues. With 2 bases clipped from V and 8 bases from J, the junction kept 12 bases outside the gene matches. CDR3 sequence (DNA): TGCGCCAGCAGCTTATTCAGCGGGAGGTGGCCAGGTACGCAGTATTTT. Protein product: CASSLFSGRWPGTQYF.

The chain has TRBV7-2 and TRBJ2-5, with 9 bases aligning to TRBD1. V lost 5 bases and J lost 1; bases outside the gene matches: 11. In germline, CDR1 is SGHTA, CDR2 FQGNSA. The CDR3 runs 17 residues. Written as DNA, the CDR3 is TGTGCCAGCAGCCCACGGGCCCCGGGACAGGGCCAAGAGACCCAGTACTTC. Translation: CASSPRAPGQGQETQYF.

The rearrangement links TRBV5-1 to TRBJ2-2, with 7 bases identical to TRBD2. This CDR3 spans 16 amino acids. In germline, CDR1 is SGHRS, CDR2 YFSETQ. Losses at the gene ends were 5 bases for V and 0 bases for J; bases not matched to a gene: 7. The DNA of the CDR3 is TGCGCCAGCAGTCCCACTAGCGTCGCGAACACCGGGGAGCTGTTTTTT. Translated, it gives CASSPTSVANTGELFF.

Here the CDR3 DNA reads TGTGCCAGCAGTCTGCAGGGGGCCGGGGAGCTGTTTTTT. As protein: CASSLQGAGELFF. The chain has TRBV12-3 or TRBV12-4 and TRBJ2-2, with 7 bases aligning to TRBD1. The CDR3 is 13 residues long. After removal of 5 bases from V and 6 bases from J, the junction contained 3 bases not matched to a gene.

This rearrangement joins TRBV5-1 to TRBJ1-2; 11 bases align to TRBD1. From germline, CDR1 is SGHRS and CDR2 YFSETQ. With V trimmed by 3 bases and J by 1 base, 2 bases remained unmatched. The CDR3 runs 15 residues. CDR3 amino acids: CASSYGTGGNYGYTF. The CDR3 coding sequence is TGCGCCAGCAGCTACGGGACAGGGGGTAACTATGGCTACACCTTC.

The V call is TRBV13, the J call TRBJ1-5, with D uncertain. The CDR3 runs 14 residues. Trimming stripped 4 bases from V and 9 bases from J, with 16 bases between. CDR1 is PRHDT and CDR2 is FYEKMQ in the germline V gene (reference sequence). Here the CDR3 reads CASSSFPTPGPQHF. CDR3 bases: TGTGCCAGCAGCTCCTTCCCGACTCCCGGGCCCCAGCATTTT.

V is TRBV7-9 and J is TRBJ1-6, with 8 bases lining up with TRBD1. The germline V gene encodes CDR1 SEHNR and CDR2 FQNEAQ (reference sequence). With 6 bases clipped from V and 8 bases from J, the junction kept 6 bases outside the gene matches. The CDR3 has 14 amino acids. The CDR3 sequence is CASRLQGADSPLHF. The CDR3 region has the DNA TGTGCCAGCAGACTCCAGGGGGCGGATTCACCCCTCCACTTT.

The chain combines TRBV19 with TRBJ2-1; TRBD2 agrees at 7 bases. The CDR3 extends over 18 amino acids. Germline CDR1 reads LNHDA; CDR2 reads SQIVND (reference sequence). Unmatched junction bases numbered 16, after V lost 6 bases and J lost 2 bases. The CDR3 loop reads CASRRQGGSFLPYNEQFF. CDR3 nucleotide sequence: TGTGCCAGTAGACGCCAGGGCGGGAGCTTTCTTCCCTACAATGAGCAGTTCTTC.

The chain joins TRBV5-8 to TRBJ1-2; the D gene is possibly TRBD1 (5 bases). The CDR3 consists of 16 residues. The V gene lost 0 bases and the J gene lost 8 bases, with 20 bases spanning the gap. CDR1 is SGHTS, CDR2 YDEGEE, per germline. The CDR3 sequence: CASSLVLLIQAEGYTF. As DNA, the CDR3 is TGTGCCAGCAGCTTGGTGCTCTTAATACAGGCTGAAGGCTACACCTTC.

The chain has TRBV28 and TRBJ1-2; D might be TRBD1 (5 bases). The V gene lost 7 bases and the J gene lost 4 bases, with 7 bases spanning the gap. Germline values: CDR1 MDHEN, CDR2 SYDVKM. The length of the CDR3 is 11 residues. In nucleotides, the CDR3 is TGTGCCAGCAAAAGGGGCTATGGCTACACCTTC. Translated: CASKRGYGYTF.

The CDR3 sequence: CASSQVGALAGVYNEQFF. As DNA, the CDR3 is TGCGCCAGCAGCCAAGTCGGAGCACTAGCGGGAGTTTACAATGAGCAGTTCTTC. The rearrangement joins TRBV4-1 to TRBJ2-1, with 11 positions matching TRBD2. After removal of 1 base from V and 4 bases from J, the junction contained 9 bases not matched to a gene. The CDR3 sequence is 18 residues long. Germline V gene sequence: CDR1 MGHRA, CDR2 YSYEKL.

This clone appeared a single time. This chain joins TRBV12-5 and TRBJ1-4; 7 bases agree with TRBD1. J gave up 8 bases and V 5 bases, and 14 bases lay outside the gene matches. Germline V gives CDR1 LGHNT, CDR2 FRNRAP. The CDR3 extends over 16 amino acids. DNA of the CDR3: TGTGCTAGTGGTACCTTGAGACAGGGAGGAAACGAAAAACTGTTTTTT. Translated, it gives CASGTLRQGGNEKLFF.

The chain joins TRBV14 to TRBJ2-1; 10 nucleotides agree with TRBD1. With 4 bases clipped from V and 4 bases from J, the junction kept 7 bases outside the gene matches. This CDR3 contains 16 residues. Per germline, CDR1 SGHDN and CDR2 FVKESK. DNA of the CDR3: TGTGCCAGCAGCCCCTCTGGACAGGGGGGGTACAATGAGCAGTTCTTC. Its translation: CASSPSGQGGYNEQFF. The entire variable domain, with the rest obtained from reference TRBV14 and TRBJ2-1, is as follows: EAGVTQFPSHSVIEKGQTVTLRCDPISGHDNLYWYRRVMGKEIKFLLHFVKESKQDESGMPNNRFLAERTGGTYSTLKVQPAELEDSGVYFCASSPSGQGGYNEQFFGPGTRLTVL.